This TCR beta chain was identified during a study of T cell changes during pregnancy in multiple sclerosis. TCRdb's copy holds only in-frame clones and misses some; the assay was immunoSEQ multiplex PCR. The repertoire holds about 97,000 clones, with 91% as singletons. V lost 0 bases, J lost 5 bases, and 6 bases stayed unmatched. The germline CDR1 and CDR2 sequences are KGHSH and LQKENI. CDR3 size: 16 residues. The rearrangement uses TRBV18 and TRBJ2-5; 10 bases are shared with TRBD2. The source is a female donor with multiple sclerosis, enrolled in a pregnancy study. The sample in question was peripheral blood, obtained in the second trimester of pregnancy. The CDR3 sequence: CASSPPIAGGWETQYF. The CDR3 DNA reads TGTGCCAGCTCACCACCGATAGCGGGAGGCTGGGAGACCCAGTACTTC. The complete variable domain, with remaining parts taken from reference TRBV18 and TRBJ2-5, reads NAGVMQNPRHLVRRRGQEARLRCSPMKGHSHVYWYRQLPEEGLKFMVYLQKENIIDESGMPKERFSAEFPKEGPSILRIQQVVRGDSAAYFCASSPPIAGGWETQYFGPGTRLLVL.